What follows is one T cell receptor (beta chain) and its context. Antigen specificity is unknown. For both chains, the TCRalpha and TCRbeta cDNA went through two nested PCRs of approximately 17 and 9 cycles. After re-calling the 5' RACE reads, TCRdb lists one entry per CDR3 protein, DNA absent. The listing contains approximately 330,000 distinct CDR3 sequences. These data are taken from a study of monozygotic twins with inflammatory bowel disease. General study findings and limits: Among patients, repertoires may have gained variability from differing immunosuppressive treatments. The authors found no support for a single strong IBD-associated signal or clonotype.

Whole blood, unsorted for T cells, was the source of total RNA. The CDR3 consists of 16 residues. CDR1 SEHNR and CDR2 FQNEAQ come from the germline V gene (reference sequence). The source is a human donor with ulcerative colitis or Crohn's disease, or a healthy co-twin of an affected twin (not recorded which). The sample taken for sequencing was blood. The genes are TRBV7-9 and TRBJ2-3; checking the TCRdb D call of TRBD1 is not possible without DNA. The CDR3 region is CASSLGRARDTDTQYF.